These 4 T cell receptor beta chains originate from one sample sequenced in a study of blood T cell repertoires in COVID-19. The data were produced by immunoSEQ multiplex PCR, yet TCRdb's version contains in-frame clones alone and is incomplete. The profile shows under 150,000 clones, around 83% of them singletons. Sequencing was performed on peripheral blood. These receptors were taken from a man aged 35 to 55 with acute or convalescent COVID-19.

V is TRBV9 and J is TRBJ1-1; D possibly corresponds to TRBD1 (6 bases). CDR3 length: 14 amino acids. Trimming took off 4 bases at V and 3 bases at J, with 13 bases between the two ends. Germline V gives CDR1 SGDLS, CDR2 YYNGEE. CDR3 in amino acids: CASSPRQVYTEAFF. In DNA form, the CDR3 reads TGTGCCAGCAGCCCCCGACAGGTCTACACTGAAGCTTTCTTT.

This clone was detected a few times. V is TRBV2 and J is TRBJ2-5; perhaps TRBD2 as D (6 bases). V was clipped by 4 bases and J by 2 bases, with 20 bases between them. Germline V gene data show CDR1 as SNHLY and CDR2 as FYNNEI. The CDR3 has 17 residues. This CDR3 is CASSGKARRGPQETQYF. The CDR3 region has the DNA TGTGCCAGCAGTGGGAAGGCGAGGAGGGGACCACAAGAGACCCAGTACTTC.

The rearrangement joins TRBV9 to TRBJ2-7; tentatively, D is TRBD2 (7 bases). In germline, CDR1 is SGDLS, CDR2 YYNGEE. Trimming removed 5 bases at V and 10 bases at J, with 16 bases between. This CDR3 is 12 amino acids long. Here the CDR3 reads CASRRDGGPQYF. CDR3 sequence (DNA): TGTGCCAGCAGGAGGGACGGGGGGCCTCAGTACTTC.

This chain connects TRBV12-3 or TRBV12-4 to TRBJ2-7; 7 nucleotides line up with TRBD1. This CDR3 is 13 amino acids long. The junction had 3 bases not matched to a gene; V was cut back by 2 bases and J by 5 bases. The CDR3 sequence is CASSLYRGHEQYF. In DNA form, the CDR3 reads TGTGCCAGCAGTTTATACAGGGGCCACGAGCAGTACTTC.